Below, 32 T cell receptor beta chains from the same sample are listed, as sequenced in a study of blood T cell repertoires in COVID-19. The table came from immunoSEQ multiplex PCR; TCRdb's copy has only in-frame clones and leaves some out. The sample has 140,000 or so clones, around three quarters seen once. Sequenced material: peripheral blood. These receptors all come from a man aged 45-65 years with active or convalescent COVID-19.

The chain links TRBV5-4 to TRBJ2-5; the match to TRBD1 covers 8 bases. Looked up from germline, CDR1 is SGHNT and CDR2 is YYREEE (reference sequence). The CDR3 runs 14 residues. J was trimmed by 5 bases and V by 4 bases; bases with no gene match: 7. CDR3 in DNA: TGTGCCAGCAGCATACAGGGGGTGGGGGAGACCCAGTACTTC. Its translation: CASSIQGVGETQYF.

This clone was seen only a few times. The chain uses TRBV7-9 and TRBJ2-6; D possibly corresponds to TRBD1 (5 bases). Germline assignment: CDR1 SEHNR and CDR2 FQNEAQ (reference sequence). With 5 bases removed from V and 2 bases from J, the gap between germline ends came to 16 bases. The CDR3 length is 17 residues. The CDR3 sequence: CASSQGDRAPGANVLTF. For the CDR3, the DNA is TGTGCCAGCAGCCAAGGGGATAGGGCACCTGGGGCCAACGTCCTGACTTTC.

In this sample, this clone turned up a few times. This sequence joins TRBV7-8 and TRBJ2-7; 9 bases are a match to TRBD1. The germline V gene encodes CDR1 SGHVS and CDR2 FQNEAQ. The CDR3 consists of 15 residues. V gave up 5 bases and J gave up 4 bases; unmatched junction bases: 9. The CDR3 sequence: CASSILSGTGYEQYF. The CDR3 DNA follows: TGTGCCAGCAGCATCCTATCCGGGACAGGGTACGAGCAGTACTTC.

This sequence joins TRBV5-1 and TRBJ2-7, with TRBD2 matching over 8 bases. There are 15 residues in the CDR3. Germline-derived CDR1 and CDR2 are SGHRS and YFSETQ. V shed 0 bases and J 4 bases; nucleotides not matched to a gene: 6. CDR3 protein: CASSLAPLADYEQYF. CDR3 nucleotides: TGCGCCAGCAGCTTGGCCCCACTAGCGGATTACGAGCAGTACTTC.

The chain couples TRBV12-3 or TRBV12-4 to TRBJ2-1; D is unclear. The ends were cut back, 3 bases at V and 12 bases at J, with 12 bases in the middle. CDR3 length: 12 amino acids. CDR3 protein: CASSLSSRVQFF. The CDR3 bases are TGTGCCAGCAGTTTGAGTTCTCGGGTGCAGTTCTTC.

This clone came up a few times. The CDR3 sequence is CASSLAGEADTQYF. CDR3 nucleotide sequence: TGTGCCAGCAGTTTGGCAGGGGAAGCAGATACGCAGTATTTT. The chain employs TRBV28 and TRBJ2-3, with TRBD1 as a possible D gene (6 bases). The length of the CDR3 is 14 residues. V dropped 3 bases and J dropped 4 bases, with 11 bases sitting between them. The germline V gene encodes CDR1 MDHEN and CDR2 SYDVKM.

The CDR3: CASSGGTSGLAYEQYF. Written as DNA, the CDR3 is TGCGCCAGCAGCGGGGGGACTAGCGGGCTAGCCTACGAGCAGTACTTC. This chain uses TRBV5-1 with TRBJ2-7; 12 bases align to TRBD2. Trimming cost V 4 bases and J 2 bases; bases outside gene matches: 7. The V gene's germline CDR1 is SGHRS and CDR2 YFSETQ. The length of the CDR3 is 16 residues.

The chain couples TRBV9 to TRBJ1-5; 8 nucleotides align to TRBD1. The germline gives CDR1 SGDLS, CDR2 YYNGEE. This CDR3 region has 15 residues. J lost 5 bases, V lost 2 bases, and 6 bases had no gene match. The CDR3 loop is CASSVGTGVDQPQHF. As DNA, the CDR3 is TGTGCCAGCAGCGTTGGGACAGGTGTAGATCAGCCCCAGCATTTT. Complete variable domain (other parts from reference TRBV9 and TRBJ1-5): DSGVTQTPKHLITATGQRVTLRCSPRSGDLSVYWYQQSLDQGLQFLIQYYNGEERAKGNILERFSAQQFPDLHSELNLSSLELGDSALYFCASSVGTGVDQPQHFGDGTRLSIL.

This chain links TRBV10-3 with TRBJ2-3, with 11 bases matching TRBD2. Germline V gene sequence: CDR1 ENHRY, CDR2 SYGVKD. Trimming at V came to 7 bases and at J to 4 bases, leaving 4 bases not matched to a gene. The CDR3 is made up of 14 amino acids. The CDR3 bases are TGTGCCATCAATAGCGGGAGGGAGCCAGATACGCAGTATTTT. Translation gives CAINSGREPDTQYF.

The chain has TRBV3-1 (or the pseudogene TRBV3-2) and TRBJ2-2; 7 positions agree with TRBD2. Germline CDR1 reads LGHDT; CDR2 reads YNNKEL (reference sequence). J lost 2 bases, V lost 3 bases, and 6 bases had no gene match. The CDR3 covers 16 residues. CDR3 bases: TGTGCCAGCAGCCACACTAGCGAAGATAACACCGGGGAGCTGTTTTTT. This sequence encodes CASSHTSEDNTGELFF.

This clone was recorded a few times. This chain uses TRBV27 with TRBJ2-7, with 10 bases matching TRBD2. CDR3 length equals 15 residues. CDR1 and CDR2 (germline): MNHEY, SMNVEV (reference sequence). Trimming took 8 bases from V and 0 from J; bases not matched to a gene: 7. The DNA of the CDR3 is TGTGCCAGCGGGCTAGCGGGAGCAGCCTCCTACGAGCAGTACTTC. This encodes CASGLAGAASYEQYF.

The chain links TRBV27 to TRBJ2-7, with 10 bases identical to TRBD2. This CDR3 is 19 amino acids long. Germline CDR1 MNHEY, CDR2 SMNVEV (reference sequence). V trimming: 9 bases; J trimming: 2 bases; junction bases outside the gene matches: 22. The CDR3 protein is CASSLGRGIAGGTPYEQYF. CDR3 nucleotides: TGTGCCAGTTCATTGGGCAGGGGGATAGCGGGAGGAACCCCCTACGAGCAGTACTTC.

This clone was detected only once. The V and J genes are TRBV6-5 and TRBJ1-2, with a weak D call TRBD1 (6 bases). Trimming took off 5 bases at V and 8 bases at J, with 18 bases between the two ends. The CDR3 contains 14 residues. Germline CDR1 and CDR2: MNHEY and SVGAGI. The CDR3 loop reads CASSQEVGGFGYTF. The CDR3 bases are TGTGCCAGCAGTCAGGAAGTAGGGGGATTCGGCTACACCTTC.

This clone has only one observation. The chain has TRBV7-6 and TRBJ1-6; 7 bases fit TRBD1. The germline V gene encodes CDR1 SGHVS and CDR2 FNYEAQ. The CDR3 runs 17 residues. The V and J ends lost 4 bases and 5 bases, in that order; junction bases with no gene match: 11. CDR3 nucleotide sequence: TGTGCCAGCAGCTCCAGCGGGTGGGGGACAGATAATTCACCCCTCCACTTT. This gives the protein CASSSSGWGTDNSPLHF.

CDR3 DNA: TGTGCCAGCAGATGGCAGGGAAATCAGCCCCAGCATTTT. It encodes CASRWQGNQPQHF. The chain combines TRBV28 with TRBJ1-5; possible D gene TRBD1, 5 bases. CDR1 MDHEN and CDR2 SYDVKM come from the germline V gene. Trimming stripped 6 bases from V and 4 bases from J, with 10 bases between. The CDR3 covers 13 residues.

The chain joins TRBV18 to TRBJ1-5; 7 nucleotides agree with TRBD1. The CDR3 totals 15 residues. Germline V CDR1 and CDR2: KGHSH, LQKENI. The J segment lost 2 bases and the V segment lost 2 bases, leaving 3 bases of the junction unmatched. The CDR3 sequence is CASSPRQGGNQPQHF. The DNA for the CDR3 is TGTGCCAGCTCACCAAGACAGGGTGGCAATCAGCCCCAGCATTTT. Drawing the rest from reference TRBV18 and TRBJ1-5, the complete variable domain is NAGVMQNPRHLVRRRGQEARLRCSPMKGHSHVYWYRQLPEEGLKFMVYLQKENIIDESGMPKERFSAEFPKEGPSILRIQQVVRGDSAAYFCASSPRQGGNQPQHFGDGTRLSIL.

This rearrangement joins TRBV7-3 to TRBJ2-3, with 12 bases fitting TRBD2. CDR1 SGHTA and CDR2 FQGTGA come from the germline V gene. J was trimmed by 5 bases and V by 5 bases; bases with no gene match: 8. The CDR3 sequence is 16 residues long. This chain's CDR3 is CASSLRLGLAGDTQYF. CDR3 DNA sequence: TGTGCCAGCAGCCTCCGATTGGGACTAGCGGGAGATACGCAGTATTTT.

This clone has just one count. The chain is built from TRBV30 and TRBJ1-6; tentatively, D is TRBD1 (6 bases). The germline V gene has CDR1 GTSNPN and CDR2 SVGIG (reference sequence). V lost 0 bases and J lost 7, with 13 bases in between. The CDR3 covers 15 residues. In nucleotides, the CDR3 is TGTGCCTGGAGTGTATTGGGGGGGCGGAATTCACCCCTCCACTTT. Its protein product is CAWSVLGGRNSPLHF. The full variable domain, its missing parts supplied by reference TRBV30 and TRBJ1-6, is SQTIHQWPATLVQPVGSPLSLECTVEGTSNPNLYWYRQAAGRGLQLLFYSVGIGQISSEVPQNLSASRPQDRQFILSSKKLLLSDSGFYLCAWSVLGGRNSPLHFGNGTRLTVT.

This clone has only a few counts. The chain recombines TRBV5-6 with TRBJ2-2; D might be TRBD1 (5 bases). Trimming took off 1 base at V and 7 bases at J, with 11 bases between the two ends. Germline-derived CDR1 and CDR2 are SGHDT and YYEEEE. The CDR3 runs 14 residues. CDR3 bases: TGTGCCAGCAGCTTGCATCAGGGAATCGGGGAGCTGTTTTTT. Protein product: CASSLHQGIGELFF.

The chain employs TRBV18 and TRBJ1-1; a weak D match, TRBD1 (5 bases). The CDR3 runs to 13 residues. V lost 4 bases and J 3 bases, leaving 9 bases between the germline ends. Germline V gene data show CDR1 as KGHSH and CDR2 as LQKENI. Written as DNA, the CDR3 is TGTGCCAGCTCACTGACAGAGGACACTGAAGCTTTCTTT. Protein product: CASSLTEDTEAFF.

This clone was detected once. The V and J genes are TRBV18 and TRBJ2-1, with 8 bases fitting TRBD1. The CDR3 extends over 15 amino acids. Trimming cost V 6 bases and J 2 bases; bases outside gene matches: 6. Germline CDR1 and CDR2: KGHSH and LQKENI. CDR3 in amino acids: CASSLDRDPYNEQFF. The DNA for the CDR3 is TGTGCCAGCTCCCTGGACAGGGACCCCTACAATGAGCAGTTCTTC.

The V call is TRBV5-8, the J call TRBJ2-5, with 8 bases that match TRBD1. J lost 2 bases, V lost 4 bases, and 7 bases had no gene match. This CDR3 has 15 amino acids. Germline V CDR1 and CDR2: SGHTS, YDEGEE. The CDR3 coding sequence is TGTGCCAGCAGCACCAGGACAGGGACTCAAGAGACCCAGTACTTC. This translates into CASSTRTGTQETQYF.

CDR3 DNA: TGCGCCAGCAGCTTGGTACTAGACGCAGATACGCAGTATTTT. The encoded protein is CASSLVLDADTQYF. The chain recombines TRBV5-1 with TRBJ2-3; TRBD2 might be the D (5 bases). The CDR3 is 14 residues long. Per germline, CDR1 SGHRS and CDR2 YFSETQ. Between the trimmed V and J ends, which lost 0 bases and 4 bases, there was a span of 9 bases.

This rearrangement joins TRBV6-5 to TRBJ1-4; D not resolved. The CDR3 spans 13 residues. CDR1 is MNHEY, CDR2 SVGAGI, per germline. Trimming left V 7 bases short and J 10 bases short, with 16 bases between. The CDR3 is CASTTVGQAKLFF. As DNA, the CDR3 is TGTGCCAGCACCACAGTAGGCCAGGCAAAACTGTTTTTT.

This clone was observed a handful of times. The chain has TRBV27 and TRBJ2-1; D possibly corresponds to TRBD2 (6 bases). Germline V gene data show CDR1 as MNHEY and CDR2 as SMNVEV (reference sequence). The CDR3 sequence is 13 residues long. V was pared by 2 bases and J by 11 bases, with 13 bases between. The CDR3 loop reads CASSLSAGLQQFF. CDR3 bases: TGTGCCAGCAGTTTAAGCGCGGGACTTCAGCAGTTCTTC.

This clone has just one count. The chain uses TRBV9 and TRBJ2-1, with TRBD2 matching over 13 bases. Unmatched junction bases numbered 4, after V lost 9 bases and J lost 4 bases. CDR3 length: 14 amino acids. Germline CDR1 and CDR2: SGDLS and YYNGEE. CDR3 bases: TGTGCCATCGGGACTAGCGGGAAGTACAATGAGCAGTTCTTC. Its translation: CAIGTSGKYNEQFF.

The chain recombines TRBV24-1 with TRBJ1-2; TRBD1 agrees at 10 bases. CDR1 is KGHDR and CDR2 is SFDVKD in the germline V gene. The CDR3 length is 12 residues. V lost 9 bases to trimming and J lost 6 bases; unmatched junction nucleotides: 3. CDR3 sequence reads: CATEGQGNGYTF. The CDR3 nucleotides read TGTGCCACCGAGGGACAGGGGAATGGCTACACCTTC.

This chain links TRBV5-1 with TRBJ2-1; weak D call: TRBD2 (5 bases). V was cut by 3 bases and J by 6 bases, with 16 bases left in between. The germline V gene encodes CDR1 SGHRS and CDR2 YFSETQ. This CDR3 contains 15 residues. The CDR3, as DNA: TGCGCCAGCAGCTCCGGGAACGTTAGATCCAATGAGCAGTTCTTC. Protein sequence: CASSSGNVRSNEQFF.

This clone was observed a few times. The rearrangement links TRBV6-1 to TRBJ1-5; TRBD1 matches at 7 bases. The CDR3 extends over 18 amino acids. V lost 1 base to trimming and J lost 7 bases; unmatched junction nucleotides: 16. In germline, CDR1 is MNHNS, CDR2 SASEGT. CDR3 residues: CASSEVRGEQGPWQPQHF. CDR3 nucleotide sequence: TGTGCCAGCAGTGAAGTTAGGGGGGAACAGGGGCCTTGGCAGCCCCAGCATTTT.

The rearrangement joins TRBV2 to TRBJ1-1, with D perhaps TRBD1 (6 bases). The CDR3 extends over 12 amino acids. Germline-derived CDR1 and CDR2 are SNHLY and FYNNEI. Trimming took off 7 bases at V and 5 bases at J, with 11 bases between the two ends. The CDR3 nucleotides are TGTGCCAGCACACAGGGAAGGACTGAAGCTTTCTTT. Translated: CASTQGRTEAFF.

The sample holds one count of this clone. This sequence joins TRBV3-1 (or the pseudogene TRBV3-2) and TRBJ2-2; perhaps TRBD2 as D (6 bases). Trimming removed 1 base from V and 9 bases from J, with 27 bases in between. The germline gives CDR1 LGHDT, CDR2 YNNKEL (reference sequence). The CDR3 is made up of 19 amino acids. CDR3 nucleotides: TGTGCCAGCAGCCAAGTACGACTTGCGGGATCGAACCGAACAAGGGAGCTGTTTTTT. As protein: CASSQVRLAGSNRTRELFF.

The rearrangement uses TRBV10-3 and TRBJ2-7; 7 bases line up with TRBD1. Germline CDR1 is ENHRY and CDR2 is SYGVKD. This CDR3 is 14 amino acids long. J gave up 3 bases and V 3 bases, and 5 bases lay outside the gene matches. In nucleotides, the CDR3 is TGTGCCATCAGTGAACAGGGGCTTGTCTACGAGCAGTACTTC. Its protein is CAISEQGLVYEQYF.